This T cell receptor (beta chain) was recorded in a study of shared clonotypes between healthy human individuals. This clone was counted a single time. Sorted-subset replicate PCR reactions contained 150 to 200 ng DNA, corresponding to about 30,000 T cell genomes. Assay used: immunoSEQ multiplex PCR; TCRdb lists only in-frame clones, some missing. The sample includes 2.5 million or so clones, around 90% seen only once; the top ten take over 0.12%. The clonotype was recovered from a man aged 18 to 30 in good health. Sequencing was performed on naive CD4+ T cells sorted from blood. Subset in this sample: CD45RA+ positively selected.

CDR3: CASSFWVQETQYF. DNA for the CDR3: TGTGCCAGCAGCTTTTGGGTGCAAGAGACCCAGTACTTC. This chain connects TRBV5-8 to TRBJ2-5, with no clear D. V lost 2 bases and J lost 2, with 7 bases in between. CDR1 SGHTS and CDR2 YDEGEE come from the germline V gene. The CDR3 is 13 residues long. The complete variable domain, with remaining parts taken from reference TRBV5-8 and TRBJ2-5, reads EAGVTQSPTHLIKTRGQQATLRCSPISGHTSVYWYQQALGLGLQFLLWYDEGEERNRGNFPPRFSGRQFPNYSSELNVNALELEDSALYLCASSFWVQETQYFGPGTRLLVL.